This T cell receptor beta chain was observed in a study of CD4 T cells in relation to SARS-CoV-2 and coronaviruses. Study-wide context: ViraFEST: approximately 10-day antigen culture of PBMCs, then TCR beta CDR3 sequencing.

Unexposed donor CD4+ T cells date from about 2011-2019, before the COVID-19 pandemic. After more than eight days of culture, CD4+ T cells were isolated. Of note for this clone: The antigen is not known.

The CDR3 consists of 13 residues. V was clipped by 6 bases and J by 7 bases; unmatched bases: 5. CDR1 MNHEY and CDR2 SVGAGI come from the germline V gene. Libraries were prepared by immunoSEQ multiplex PCR; TCRdb keeps only in-frame clonotypes and omits some of them. The data hold around 11,000 clones, with 70% to 85% observed a single time. Sequenced input: CD4+ T cells from PBMCs, cultured in vitro. This chain links TRBV6-5 with TRBJ2-7; TRBD1 aligns across 11 bases. The receptor was isolated from a human donor in good health. CDR3 loop: CASRGQGAGEQYF. CDR3 coding DNA: TGTGCCAGCAGAGGACAGGGGGCGGGTGAGCAGTACTTC.